These T cell receptor beta chains were read from a single sample in a study of T cell responses to AZD1222 COVID-19 vaccine. Libraries were prepared by immunoSEQ multiplex PCR; TCRdb keeps only in-frame clonotypes and omits some of them. This sample has over 120,000 clones, with just under 95% found just once. The starting material was peripheral blood, obtained on day 0 of AZD1222 vaccination. These TCRs come from an adult in good health. Each CDR3 is given with its conserved first and last residue.

V,J,length,CDR3
TRBV6-1,TRBJ1-4,14,CASSELRTNEKLFF
TRBV6-5,TRBJ2-7,15,CASSYSFASSYEQYF
TRBV27,TRBJ2-1,17,CASSPLIKRSSYNEQFF
TRBV12-2,TRBJ2-7,13,CASRFGTPYEQYF
TRBV30,TRBJ2-1,15,CAWSSRTLLYNEQFF
TRBV28,TRBJ2-7,16,CASSLGRGPGVHEQYF
TRBV7-9,TRBJ1-4,13,CALAQGAGEKLFF
TRBV6-5,TRBJ1-5,15,CASSYSSRGGQPQHF
TRBV28,TRBJ1-2,16,CASRLGQRSWGYGYTF
TRBV19,TRBJ1-5,13,CASSTNSNQPQHF
TRBV27,TRBJ1-6,15,CASAPGTGEIQPLHF
TRBV10-3,TRBJ1-1,15,CAISESRQINTEAFF
TRBV2,TRBJ1-4,15,CASSGQGATNEKLFF
TRBV2,TRBJ1-5,14,CASSEYLNGQPQHF
TRBV12-3/TRBV12-4,TRBJ2-5,13,CASQGGYQETQYF
TRBV27,TRBJ1-5,14,CASSLDRFNQPQHF
TRBV27,TRBJ2-1,13,CASSPRAVYEQFF
TRBV19,TRBJ1-2,14,CASSISKQGYGYTF
TRBV9,TRBJ1-3,15,CASSLEGRSGNTIYF
TRBV6-1,TRBJ1-3,15,CASSEATHSGNTIYF